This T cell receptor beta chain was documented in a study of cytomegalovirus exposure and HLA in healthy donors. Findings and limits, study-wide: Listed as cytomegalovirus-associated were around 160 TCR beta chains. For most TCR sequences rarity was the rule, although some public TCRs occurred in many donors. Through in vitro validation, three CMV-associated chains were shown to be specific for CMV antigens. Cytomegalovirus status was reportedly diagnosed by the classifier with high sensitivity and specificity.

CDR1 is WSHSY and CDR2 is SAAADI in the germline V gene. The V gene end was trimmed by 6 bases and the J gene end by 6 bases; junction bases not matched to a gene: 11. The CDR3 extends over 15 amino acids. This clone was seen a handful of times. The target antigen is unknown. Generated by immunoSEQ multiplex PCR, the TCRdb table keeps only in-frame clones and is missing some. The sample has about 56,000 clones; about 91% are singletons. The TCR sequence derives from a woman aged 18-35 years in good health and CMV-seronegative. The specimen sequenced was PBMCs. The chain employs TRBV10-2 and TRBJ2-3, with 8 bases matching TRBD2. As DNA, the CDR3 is TGCGCCAGCAGACCCGGGACTAGTCTATCCGATACGCAGTATTTT. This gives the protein CASRPGTSLSDTQYF.